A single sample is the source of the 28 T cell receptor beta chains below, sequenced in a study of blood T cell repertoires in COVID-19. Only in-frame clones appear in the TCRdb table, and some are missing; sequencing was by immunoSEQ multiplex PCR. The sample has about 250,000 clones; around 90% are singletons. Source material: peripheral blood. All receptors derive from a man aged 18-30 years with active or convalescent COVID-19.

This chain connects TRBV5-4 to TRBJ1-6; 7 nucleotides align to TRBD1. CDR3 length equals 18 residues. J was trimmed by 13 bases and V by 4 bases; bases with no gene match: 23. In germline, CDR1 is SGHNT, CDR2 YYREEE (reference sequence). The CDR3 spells CASSGGRVLGGETAPLHF. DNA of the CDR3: TGTGCCAGCAGCGGAGGGCGAGTATTAGGGGGCGAAACGGCCCCCCTCCACTTT. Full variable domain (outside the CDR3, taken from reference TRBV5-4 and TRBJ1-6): ETGVTQSPTHLIKTRGQQVTLRCSSQSGHNTVSWYQQALGQGPQFIFQYYREEENGRGNFPPRFSGLQFPNYSSELNVNALELDDSALYLCASSGGRVLGGETAPLHFGNGTRLTVT.

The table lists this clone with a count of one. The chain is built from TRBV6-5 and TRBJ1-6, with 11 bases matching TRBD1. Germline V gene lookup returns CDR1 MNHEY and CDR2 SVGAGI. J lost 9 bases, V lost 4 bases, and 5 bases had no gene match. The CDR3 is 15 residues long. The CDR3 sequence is CASSSGQGAFSPLHF. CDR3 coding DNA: TGTGCCAGCAGTTCCGGACAGGGGGCTTTTTCACCCCTCCACTTT.

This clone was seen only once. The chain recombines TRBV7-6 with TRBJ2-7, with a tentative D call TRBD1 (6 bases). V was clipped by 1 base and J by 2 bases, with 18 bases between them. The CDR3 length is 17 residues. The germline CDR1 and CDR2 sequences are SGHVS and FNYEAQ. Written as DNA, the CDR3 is TGTGCCAGCAGCTTAGGTGAGGGTGGGACAACCACCTACGAGCAGTACTTC. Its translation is CASSLGEGGTTTYEQYF.

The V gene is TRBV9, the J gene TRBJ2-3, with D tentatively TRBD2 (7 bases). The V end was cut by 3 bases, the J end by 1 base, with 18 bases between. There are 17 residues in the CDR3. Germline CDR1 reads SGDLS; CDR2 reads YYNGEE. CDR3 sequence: CASSAHGGGGGTDTQYF. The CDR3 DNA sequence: TGTGCCAGCAGCGCCCACGGGGGCGGGGGCGGCACAGATACGCAGTATTTT.

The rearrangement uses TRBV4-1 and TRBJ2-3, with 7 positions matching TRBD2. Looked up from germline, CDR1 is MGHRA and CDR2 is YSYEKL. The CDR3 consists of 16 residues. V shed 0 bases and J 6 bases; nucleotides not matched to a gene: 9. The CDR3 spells CASSQDGGGPIDTQYF. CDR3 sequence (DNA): TGCGCCAGCAGCCAAGATGGGGGAGGGCCCATTGATACGCAGTATTTT.

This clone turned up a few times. The CDR3 sequence: CASSPRSTVFLMNTEAFF. CDR3 sequence (DNA): TGTGCCAGCAGCCCCCGATCGACAGTATTTTTAATGAACACTGAAGCTTTCTTT. V is TRBV7-8 and J is TRBJ1-1; a possible D gene is TRBD1 (5 bases). Trimming cost V 5 bases and J 0 bases, with 22 bases left between them. CDR1 SGHVS and CDR2 FQNEAQ come from the germline V gene. CDR3 length equals 18 residues.

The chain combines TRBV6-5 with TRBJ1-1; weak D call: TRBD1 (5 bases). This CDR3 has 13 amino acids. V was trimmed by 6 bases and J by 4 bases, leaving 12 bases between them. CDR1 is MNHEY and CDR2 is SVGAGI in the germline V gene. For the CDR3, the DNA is TGTGCCAGCAGGGCAGGGCGAGGCACTGAAGCTTTCTTT. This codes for CASRAGRGTEAFF.

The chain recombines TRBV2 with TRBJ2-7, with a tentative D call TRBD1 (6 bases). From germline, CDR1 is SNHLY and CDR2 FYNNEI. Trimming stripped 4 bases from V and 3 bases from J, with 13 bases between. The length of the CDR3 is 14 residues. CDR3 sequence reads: CASSAELDSYEQYF. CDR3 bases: TGTGCCAGCAGTGCTGAATTGGACAGCTACGAGCAGTACTTC.

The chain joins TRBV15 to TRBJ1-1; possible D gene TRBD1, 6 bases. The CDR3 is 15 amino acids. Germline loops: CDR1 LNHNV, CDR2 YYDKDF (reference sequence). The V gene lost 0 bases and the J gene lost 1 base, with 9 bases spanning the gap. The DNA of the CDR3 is TGTGCCACCAGCAGAGAAACAGGGACGAACACTGAAGCTTTCTTT. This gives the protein CATSRETGTNTEAFF.

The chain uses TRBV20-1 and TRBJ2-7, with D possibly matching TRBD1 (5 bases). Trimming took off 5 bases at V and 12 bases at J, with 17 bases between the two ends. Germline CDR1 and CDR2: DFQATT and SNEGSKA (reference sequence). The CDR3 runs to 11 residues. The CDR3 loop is CSAVQDSLGYF. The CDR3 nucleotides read TGCAGTGCTGTTCAAGACAGTTTAGGGTACTTC.

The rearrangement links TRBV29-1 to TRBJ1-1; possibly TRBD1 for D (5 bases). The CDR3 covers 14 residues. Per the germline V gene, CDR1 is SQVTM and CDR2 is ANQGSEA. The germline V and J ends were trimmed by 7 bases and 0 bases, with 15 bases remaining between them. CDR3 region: CSALGGKMNTEAFF. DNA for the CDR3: TGCAGCGCCCTCGGGGGAAAGATGAACACTGAAGCTTTCTTT.

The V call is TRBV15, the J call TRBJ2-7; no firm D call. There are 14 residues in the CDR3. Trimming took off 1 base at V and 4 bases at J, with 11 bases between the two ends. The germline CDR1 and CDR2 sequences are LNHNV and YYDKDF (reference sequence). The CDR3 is CATSRGLLTYEQYF. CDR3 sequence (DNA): TGTGCCACCAGCAGAGGGTTACTCACTTACGAGCAGTACTTC.

CDR3 loop: CATRQGPYNEQFF. The CDR3 DNA is TGTGCCACCCGACAGGGCCCCTACAATGAGCAGTTCTTC. The chain uses TRBV19 and TRBJ2-1, with 7 nucleotides matching TRBD1. From germline, CDR1 is LNHDA and CDR2 SQIVND (reference sequence). CDR3 length equals 13 residues. V shed 10 bases and J 2 bases; nucleotides not matched to a gene: 5. Drawing the rest from reference TRBV19 and TRBJ2-1, the complete variable domain is DGGITQSPKYLFRKEGQNVTLSCEQNLNHDAMYWYRQDPGQGLRLIYYSQIVNDFQKGDIAEGYSVSREKKESFPLTVTSAQKNPTAFYLCATRQGPYNEQFFGPGTRLTVL.

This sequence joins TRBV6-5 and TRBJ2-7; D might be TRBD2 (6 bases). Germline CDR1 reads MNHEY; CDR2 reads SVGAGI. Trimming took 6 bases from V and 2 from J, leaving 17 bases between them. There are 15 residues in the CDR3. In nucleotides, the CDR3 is TGTGCCAGCAGACTCTCCGGGACTGGAACCTACGAGCAGTACTTC. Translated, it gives CASRLSGTGTYEQYF.

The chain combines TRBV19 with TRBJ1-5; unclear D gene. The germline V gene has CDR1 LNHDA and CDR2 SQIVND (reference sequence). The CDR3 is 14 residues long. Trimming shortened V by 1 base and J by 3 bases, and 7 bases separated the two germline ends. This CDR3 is CASSIGRSNQPQHF. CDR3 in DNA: TGTGCCAGTAGTATAGGGCGGTCCAATCAGCCCCAGCATTTT.

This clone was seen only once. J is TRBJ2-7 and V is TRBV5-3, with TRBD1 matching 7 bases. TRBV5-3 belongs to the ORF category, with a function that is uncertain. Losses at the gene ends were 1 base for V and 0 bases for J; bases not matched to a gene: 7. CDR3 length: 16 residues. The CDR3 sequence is CARSLFSGGSSYEQYF. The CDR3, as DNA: TGTGCCAGAAGCTTGTTCTCAGGGGGTAGCTCCTACGAGCAGTACTTC.

CDR3: CASSGGGIDNSPLHF. The CDR3 bases are TGTGCCAGCAGCGGCGGGGGGATTGATAATTCACCCCTCCACTTT. The chain uses TRBV11-2 and TRBJ1-6, with D perhaps TRBD1 (5 bases). The germline V and J ends were trimmed by 5 bases and 5 bases, with 13 bases remaining between them. There are 15 residues in the CDR3. CDR1 and CDR2 (germline): SGHAT, FQNNGV.

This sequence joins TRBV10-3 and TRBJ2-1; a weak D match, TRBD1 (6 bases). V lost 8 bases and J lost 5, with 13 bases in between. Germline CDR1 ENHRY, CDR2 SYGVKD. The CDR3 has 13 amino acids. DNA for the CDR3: TGTGCCATCTGGAAGGGGGAGAACAATGAGCAGTTCTTC. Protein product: CAIWKGENNEQFF.

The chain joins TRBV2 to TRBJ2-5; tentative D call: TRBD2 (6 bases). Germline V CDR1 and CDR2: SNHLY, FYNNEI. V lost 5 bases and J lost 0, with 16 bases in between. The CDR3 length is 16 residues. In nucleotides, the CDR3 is TGTGCCAGCAGTCAGACTAGTTTAGAGTACCAAGAGACCCAGTACTTC. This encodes CASSQTSLEYQETQYF.

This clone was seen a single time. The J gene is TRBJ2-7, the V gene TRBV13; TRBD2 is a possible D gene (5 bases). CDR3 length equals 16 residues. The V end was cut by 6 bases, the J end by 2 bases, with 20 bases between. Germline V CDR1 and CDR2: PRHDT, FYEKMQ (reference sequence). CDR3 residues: CASSPPGGSSPYEQYF. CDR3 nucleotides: TGTGCCAGCAGTCCACCCGGAGGCTCTTCCCCCTACGAGCAGTACTTC.

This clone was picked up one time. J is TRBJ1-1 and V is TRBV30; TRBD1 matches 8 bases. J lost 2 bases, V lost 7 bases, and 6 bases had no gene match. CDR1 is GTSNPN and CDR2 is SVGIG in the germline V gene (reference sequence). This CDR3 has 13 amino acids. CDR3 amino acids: CASSGQANTEAFF. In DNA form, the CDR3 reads TGTGCCTCCTCGGGACAGGCTAACACTGAAGCTTTCTTT.

DNA for the CDR3: TGCGCCAGCAGCTCAACTAGCGCGAACTACGAGCAGTACTTC. Translated, it gives CASSSTSANYEQYF. This chain uses TRBV5-1 with TRBJ2-7; 7 bases are shared with TRBD2. Germline assignment: CDR1 SGHRS and CDR2 YFSETQ. J gave up 3 bases and V 3 bases, and 6 bases lay outside the gene matches. The CDR3 is 14 residues long.

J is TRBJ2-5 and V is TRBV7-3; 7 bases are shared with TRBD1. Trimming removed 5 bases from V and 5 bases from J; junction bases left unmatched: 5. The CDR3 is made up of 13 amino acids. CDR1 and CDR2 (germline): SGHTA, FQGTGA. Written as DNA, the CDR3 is TGTGCCAGCAGCCGATCGACAGGGGAGACCCAGTACTTC. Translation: CASSRSTGETQYF.

CDR3: CASSLAVGTISYEQYF. DNA of the CDR3: TGTGCCAGCAGTTTAGCCGTTGGCACGATCTCCTACGAGCAGTACTTC. The chain combines TRBV27 with TRBJ2-7; no definite D call. The germline gives CDR1 MNHEY, CDR2 SMNVEV (reference sequence). The V gene lost 2 bases and the J gene lost 0 bases, with 14 bases spanning the gap. This CDR3 region has 16 residues.

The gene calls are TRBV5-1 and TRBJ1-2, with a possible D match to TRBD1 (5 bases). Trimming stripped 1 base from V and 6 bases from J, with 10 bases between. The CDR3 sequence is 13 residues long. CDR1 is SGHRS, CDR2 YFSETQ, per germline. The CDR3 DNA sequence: TGCGCCAGCAGCTTGTCTGCGGGGGATGGCTACACCTTC. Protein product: CASSLSAGDGYTF.

The CDR3 nucleotides read TGTGCCAGCAGGCGCGGACAGGGGCGACAAGATTTCTCCTACGAGCAGTACTTC. It encodes CASRRGQGRQDFSYEQYF. The chain combines TRBV7-8 with TRBJ2-7, with TRBD1 matching 9 bases. The CDR3 contains 18 residues. Germline CDR1 and CDR2: SGHVS and FQNEAQ. Trimming cost V 6 bases and J 0 bases; bases outside gene matches: 15.

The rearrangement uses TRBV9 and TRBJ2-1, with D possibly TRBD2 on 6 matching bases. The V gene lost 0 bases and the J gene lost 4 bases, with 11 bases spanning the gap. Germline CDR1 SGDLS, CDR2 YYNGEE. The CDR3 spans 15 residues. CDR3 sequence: CASSVGLGGYNEQFF. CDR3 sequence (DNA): TGTGCCAGCAGCGTAGGGTTGGGGGGTTACAATGAGCAGTTCTTC.

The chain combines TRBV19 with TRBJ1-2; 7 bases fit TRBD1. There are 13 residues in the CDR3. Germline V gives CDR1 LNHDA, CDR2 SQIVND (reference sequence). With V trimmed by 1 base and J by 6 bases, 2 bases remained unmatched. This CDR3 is CASSIADRDGYTF. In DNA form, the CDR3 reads TGTGCCAGTAGTATAGCAGACAGGGATGGCTACACCTTC.